The T cell receptor (beta chain) under discussion was sequenced for a study of early T cells in non-severe SARS-CoV-2 infection. Study background: Chains from this unsorted whole-blood bulk RNA could not be paired. Study results and limitations: Comparison of clonotypes with VDJdb favored anti-spike CD8 responses while missing private and CD4 specificities.

The length of the CDR3 is 15 residues. The ends lost 5 bases at V and 5 bases at J; junction bases unmatched: 6. Unique molecular identifiers (one per individual cDNA molecule) were attached. TCRdb reanalysed the 5' RACE reads using MiXCR and keeps one entry per CDR3 protein. The repertoire holds 70,000 or so distinct CDR3 sequences, 3.5% to 6% seen once, with more than 3% in the top ten. About this clonotype: Its target is not known. A much larger clone differs from this one at a single base, so this may be a read error.

The rearrangement joins TRBV12-3 or TRBV12-4 to TRBJ1-6, with TRBD1 matching 7 bases. The sequence was collected from an adult who was a healthcare worker with PCR-confirmed SARS-CoV-2 infection or an uninfected control (not recorded which). The donor label of this sample is uncertain. This sample comprised whole blood, obtained at baseline. For the CDR3, the DNA is TGTGCCAGCAGTGCACAGGGGAGGGATAATTCACCCCTCCACTTT. Protein: CASSAQGRDNSPLHF.